The 5 T cell receptor beta chains below were found in one sample sequenced in a study of blood T cell repertoires in COVID-19. TCRdb's table, derived via immunoSEQ multiplex PCR, lists solely in-frame clones and lacks some. There are approximately 470,000 clones in the sample; 70% to 90% occur only once, and roughly 3.1% lies in the top ten. Sequencing was carried out using peripheral blood. These receptors all come from a human donor in a cohort sampled during active COVID-19.

The table lists this clone with a count of one. The CDR3 here is CASSTLAGGPHNEQFF. As DNA, the CDR3 is TGCGCCAGCAGCACCTTAGCGGGAGGGCCCCACAATGAGCAGTTCTTC. The chain uses TRBV5-1 and TRBJ2-1, with TRBD2 matching over 11 bases. The CDR3 sequence is 16 residues long. V gave up 4 bases and J gave up 5 bases; unmatched junction bases: 8. Germline CDR1 SGHRS, CDR2 YFSETQ.

This chain links TRBV12-3 or TRBV12-4 with TRBJ1-2; a possible D gene is TRBD1 (5 bases). The V end lost 6 bases, the J end lost 4 bases, and 12 bases lay between the germline ends. The CDR3 is made up of 13 amino acids. The CDR3 coding sequence is TGTGCCAGCAGGTCGACAGCTATCTATGGCTACACCTTC. Protein: CASRSTAIYGYTF.

The chain joins TRBV30 to TRBJ1-1, with D tentatively TRBD1 (6 bases). The germline CDR1 and CDR2 sequences are GTSNPN and SVGIG (reference sequence). The CDR3 length is 13 residues. The germline V and J ends were trimmed by 5 bases and 4 bases, with 14 bases remaining between them. In nucleotides, the CDR3 is TGTGCCTGGGATTACAGGGTTGGCACTGAAGCTTTCTTT. Translated, it gives CAWDYRVGTEAFF.

The rearrangement uses TRBV19 and TRBJ2-2; D not resolved. The V and J ends lost 7 bases and 5 bases respectively, with 5 bases between them. The CDR3 extends over 11 amino acids. Germline V gene sequence: CDR1 LNHDA, CDR2 SQIVND (reference sequence). The CDR3 DNA is TGTGCCAGTAAGGAGACCGGGGAGCTGTTTTTT. The encoded protein is CASKETGELFF. Based on the CDR3 plus reference TRBV19 and TRBJ2-2, the full variable domain is DGGITQSPKYLFRKEGQNVTLSCEQNLNHDAMYWYRQDPGQGLRLIYYSQIVNDFQKGDIAEGYSVSREKKESFPLTVTSAQKNPTAFYLCASKETGELFFGEGSRLTVL.

The chain carries TRBV6-2 or TRBV6-3 and TRBJ1-1; no clear D gene. V was pared by 4 bases and J by 4 bases, with 7 bases between. The CDR3 length is 12 residues. CDR1 and CDR2 from the germline V gene are MNHEY and SVGEGT. The CDR3 DNA reads as TGTGCCAGCAGTTTAGAGAGCACTGAAGCTTTCTTT. Protein: CASSLESTEAFF.